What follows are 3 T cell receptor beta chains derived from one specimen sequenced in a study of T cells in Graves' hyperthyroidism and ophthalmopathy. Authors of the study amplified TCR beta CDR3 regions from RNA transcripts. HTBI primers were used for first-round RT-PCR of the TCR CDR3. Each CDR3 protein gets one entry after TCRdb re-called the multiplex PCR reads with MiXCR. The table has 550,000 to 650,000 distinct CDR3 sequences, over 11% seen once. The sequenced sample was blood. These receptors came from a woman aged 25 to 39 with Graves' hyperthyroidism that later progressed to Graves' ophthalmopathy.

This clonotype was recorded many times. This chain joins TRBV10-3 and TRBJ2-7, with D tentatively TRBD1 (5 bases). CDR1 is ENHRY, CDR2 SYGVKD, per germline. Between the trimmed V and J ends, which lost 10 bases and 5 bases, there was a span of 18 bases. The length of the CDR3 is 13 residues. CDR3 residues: CATQDKINDEQYF. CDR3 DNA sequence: TGTGCCACACAGGACAAAATTAATGACGAGCAGTACTTC.

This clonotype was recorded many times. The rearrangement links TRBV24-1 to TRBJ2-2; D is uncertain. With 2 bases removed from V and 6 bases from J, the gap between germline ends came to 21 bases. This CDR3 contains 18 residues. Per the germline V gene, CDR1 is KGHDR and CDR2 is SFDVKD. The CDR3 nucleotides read TGTGCCACCAGTGATTCCAGGTGGTGGAAGAGAGAAGCCGGGGAGCTGTTTTTT. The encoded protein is CATSDSRWWKREAGELFF.

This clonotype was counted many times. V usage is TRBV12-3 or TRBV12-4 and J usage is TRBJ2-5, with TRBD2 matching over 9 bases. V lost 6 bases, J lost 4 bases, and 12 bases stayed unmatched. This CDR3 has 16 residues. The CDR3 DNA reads TGTGCCAGCAGCCCCCGGGGTAGCGGGAGTGGAGAGACCCAGTACTTC. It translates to CASSPRGSGSGETQYF.